These 5 T cell receptor beta chains were sequenced from one sample in a study of cytomegalovirus exposure and HLA in healthy donors. In the PCR, 60 Vbeta and 13 Jbeta primers were used. Data came from immunoSEQ multiplex PCR; TCRdb stores just in-frame clones and leaves some out. The sample yields 85,000 to 130,000 clones, roughly 70% seen once. Sequenced input: PBMCs. These receptors were obtained from a woman aged 18-29 years in good health and CMV-seropositive.

This clone was seen a single time. The gene calls are TRBV7-3 and TRBJ2-5; TRBD1 matches 9 bases. The CDR3 totals 14 residues. The J segment lost 7 bases and the V segment lost 5 bases, leaving 8 bases of the junction unmatched. The germline V gene has CDR1 SGHTA and CDR2 FQGTGA. The CDR3 region has the DNA TGTGCCAGCAGCCCTCGGACAGGGGCAGGGACCCAGTACTTC. As protein: CASSPRTGAGTQYF.

This chain links TRBV29-1 with TRBJ1-1; a possible D gene is TRBD1 (5 bases). The CDR3 has 13 residues. The ends were cut back, 2 bases at V and 1 base at J, with 8 bases in the middle. Germline V gene data show CDR1 as SQVTM and CDR2 as ANQGSEA. The CDR3 DNA follows: TGCAGCGTTGAAATCGGACAGAACACTGAAGCTTTCTTT. As protein: CSVEIGQNTEAFF.

This chain connects TRBV10-3 to TRBJ2-3; 9 positions agree with TRBD2. Germline V lookup: CDR1 ENHRY, CDR2 SYGVKD. V trimming: 3 bases; J trimming: 5 bases; junction bases outside the gene matches: 3. CDR3 length equals 14 residues. The CDR3 reads CAISDAGGLDTQYF. The CDR3, as DNA: TGTGCCATCAGTGATGCGGGAGGGTTAGATACGCAGTATTTT.

This chain joins TRBV5-4 and TRBJ2-1, with 12 bases fitting TRBD2. Germline CDR1 is SGHNT and CDR2 is YYREEE (reference sequence). V lost 2 bases to trimming and J lost 9 bases; unmatched junction nucleotides: 15. The CDR3 has 18 residues. CDR3 loop: CASSFGLSLAGGGGEQFF. DNA for the CDR3: TGTGCCAGCAGCTTCGGTCTTAGCCTAGCGGGAGGGGGGGGTGAGCAGTTCTTC.

V and J are TRBV25-1 and TRBJ1-2; D may be TRBD1 (5 bases). CDR3 length equals 12 residues. The germline V gene encodes CDR1 MGHDK and CDR2 SYGVNS. Trimming removed 5 bases from V and 2 bases from J, with 6 bases in between. The CDR3 sequence: CASSRGNYGYTF. The CDR3 bases are TGTGCCAGCAGTCGGGGGAACTATGGCTACACCTTC.